Listed here is a single T cell receptor beta chain. Antigen specificity is unknown. This CDR3 comprises 15 residues. V lost 0 bases and J lost 1, with 8 bases in between. Germline V gene sequence: CDR1 SGHNT, CDR2 YYREEE (reference sequence). With the Oncomine TCR Beta short-read assay, DNA from cultured CD4+ T cells was sequenced. TCRdb re-called the PCR reads with MiXCR, one entry per CDR3 protein. The sample has about 15,000 distinct CDR3 sequences; about 60% are singletons. This record comes from a study of vaccination and CD4 T cells after COVID-19. As for treatment: roughly 10-day PBMC culture with coronavirus spike peptide pools or control peptides (ViraFEST assay).

The specimen sequenced was CD4+ T cells from blood, cultured in vitro. The chain uses TRBV5-4 and TRBJ1-5; D gene ambiguous. The clonotype originates from a human donor who had recovered from COVID-19. CDR3 nucleotides: TGTGCCAGCAGCTTGGGTCTAGGGAGCAATCAGCCCCAGCATTTT. Translation gives CASSLGLGSNQPQHF.